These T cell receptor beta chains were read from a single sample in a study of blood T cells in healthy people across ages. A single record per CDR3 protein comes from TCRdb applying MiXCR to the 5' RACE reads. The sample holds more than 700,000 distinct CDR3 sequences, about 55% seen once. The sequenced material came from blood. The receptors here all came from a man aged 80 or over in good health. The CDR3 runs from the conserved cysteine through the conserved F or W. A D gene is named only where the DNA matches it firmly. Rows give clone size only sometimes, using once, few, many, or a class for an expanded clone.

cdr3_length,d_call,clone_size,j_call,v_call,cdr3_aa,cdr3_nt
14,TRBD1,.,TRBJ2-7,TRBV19,CASKTGGSSHEQYF,TGTGCCAGCAAGACAGGGGGGTCGTCCCACGAGCAGTACTTC
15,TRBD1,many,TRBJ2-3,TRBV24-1,CATSDRTGGTDTQYF,TGTGCCACCAGTGATCGGACAGGGGGAACAGATACGCAGTATTTT
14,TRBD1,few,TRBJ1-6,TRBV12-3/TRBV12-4,CASSGQGPPSPLHF,TGTGCCAGCAGTGGACAGGGCCCCCCTTCACCCCTCCACTTT
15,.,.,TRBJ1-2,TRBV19,CASTTVDTANYGYTF,TGTGCCAGTACCACAGTAGACACAGCTAACTATGGCTACACCTTC
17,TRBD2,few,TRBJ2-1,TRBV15,CATSRDFREGLYNEQFF,TGTGCCACCAGCAGAGATTTTCGGGAGGGACTCTACAATGAGCAGTTCTTC
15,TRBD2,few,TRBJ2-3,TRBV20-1,CSASRLAGVADTQYF,TGCAGTGCTTCCCGACTAGCGGGAGTAGCAGATACGCAGTATTTT
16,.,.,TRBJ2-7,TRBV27,CASSSTARDISYEQYF,TGTGCCAGCAGTTCAACCGCCCGGGACATTTCCTACGAGCAGTACTTC
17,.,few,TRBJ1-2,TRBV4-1,CASSQGYGGAGSGGYTF,TGCGCCAGCAGCCAAGGATACGGGGGGGCAGGGTCCGGTGGCTACACCTTC
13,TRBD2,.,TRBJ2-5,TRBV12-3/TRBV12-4,CASRRGLAVTQYF,TGTGCCAGCAGGAGAGGACTAGCGGTGACCCAGTACTTC
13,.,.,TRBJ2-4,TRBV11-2,CASSLAGRNIQYF,TGTGCCAGCAGCTTAGCCGGGAGAAACATTCAGTACTTC
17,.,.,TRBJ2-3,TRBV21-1,CASITGTSGLSTDTQYF,TGTGCCAGCATCACCGGGACTAGCGGCCTTAGCACAGATACGCAGTATTTT
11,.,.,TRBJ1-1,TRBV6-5,CATRWLGEAFF,TGTGCTACCCGATGGCTCGGGGAAGCTTTCTTT
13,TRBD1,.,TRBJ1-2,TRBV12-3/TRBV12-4,CASSAGTAHGYTF,TGTGCCAGCAGCGCCGGGACAGCGCATGGCTACACCTTC
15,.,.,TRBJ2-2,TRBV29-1,CSVATGPPNTGELFF,TGCAGCGTTGCCACAGGTCCACCAAACACCGGGGAGCTGTTTTTT
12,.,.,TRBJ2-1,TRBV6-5,CASSSGLSEQFF,TGTGCCAGCAGCTCCGGATTGAGTGAGCAGTTCTTC
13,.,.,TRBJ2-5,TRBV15,CATSTGPRETQYF,TGTGCCACCAGCACCGGACCAAGAGAGACCCAGTACTTC
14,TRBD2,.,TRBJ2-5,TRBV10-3,CAIRGTSGEETQYF,TGTGCCATCAGGGGGACTAGCGGTGAAGAGACCCAGTACTTC
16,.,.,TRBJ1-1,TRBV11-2,CASSAVTGSPAREAFF,TGTGCCAGCAGCGCTGTTACAGGGTCGCCGGCGAGAGAAGCTTTCTTT
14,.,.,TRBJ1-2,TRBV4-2,CASSQGGGDYGYTF,TGTGCCAGCAGCCAAGGAGGGGGGGACTATGGCTACACCTTC
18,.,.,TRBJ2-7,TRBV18,CASSPLRSLSPSTNEQYF,TGTGCCAGCTCACCATTGCGGAGCTTATCCCCTTCAACCAACGAGCAGTACTTC
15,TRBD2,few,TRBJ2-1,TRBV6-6,CASSYPGGSYNEQFF,TGTGCCAGCAGTTACCCGGGGGGATCCTACAATGAGCAGTTCTTC
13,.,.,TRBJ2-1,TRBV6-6,CASSYQGLDEQFF,TGTGCCAGCAGTTACCAGGGCCTCGATGAGCAGTTCTTC
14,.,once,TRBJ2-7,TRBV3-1,CASSQVGSRDEQYF,TGTGCCAGCAGCCAAGTCGGTAGTCGGGACGAGCAGTACTTC
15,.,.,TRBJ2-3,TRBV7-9,CASSLGGLSSDTQYF,TGTGCCAGCAGCTTAGGGGGGCTAAGCTCAGATACGCAGTATTTT
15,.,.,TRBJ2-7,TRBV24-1,CATSDWRGPNYEQYF,TGTGCCACCAGTGACTGGAGGGGGCCTAACTACGAGCAGTACTTC
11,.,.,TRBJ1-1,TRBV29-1,CSVSVGTEAFF,TGCAGCGTCTCCGTGGGTACTGAAGCTTTCTTT
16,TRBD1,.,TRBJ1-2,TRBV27,CASSLKGAGGNYGYTF,TGTGCCAGCAGTTTAAAGGGGGCAGGGGGAAACTATGGCTACACCTTC
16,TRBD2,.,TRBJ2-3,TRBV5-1,CASSPGLASSTDTQYF,TGCGCCAGCAGCCCTGGACTAGCGAGTAGCACAGATACGCAGTATTTT